The 26 T cell receptor beta chains presented below share a single source sample, sequenced in a study of blood T cell repertoires in COVID-19. TCRdb's copy holds only in-frame clones and misses some; the assay was immunoSEQ multiplex PCR. Of under 200,000 clones listed, around 67% are singletons. What was sequenced was peripheral blood. These receptors all stem from a woman over 75 with acute or convalescent COVID-19.

This clone showed up just a few times. Within the sample, other DNA sequences also encode this same CDR3. The rearrangement joins TRBV19 to TRBJ2-7, with 7 bases matching TRBD1. Trimming removed 8 bases from V and 0 bases from J; junction bases left unmatched: 7. This CDR3 comprises 14 residues. From germline, CDR1 is LNHDA and CDR2 SQIVND (reference sequence). The CDR3 loop is CASQPGQNSYEQYF. The CDR3 DNA follows: TGTGCCAGTCAGCCGGGACAGAACTCCTACGAGCAGTACTTC. The whole variable domain, remainder taken from reference TRBV19 and TRBJ2-7, is DGGITQSPKYLFRKEGQNVTLSCEQNLNHDAMYWYRQDPGQGLRLIYYSQIVNDFQKGDIAEGYSVSREKKESFPLTVTSAQKNPTAFYLCASQPGQNSYEQYFGPGTRLTVT.

The chain carries TRBV18 and TRBJ2-1; perhaps TRBD1 as D (6 bases). Germline V lookup: CDR1 KGHSH, CDR2 LQKENI. V was clipped by 3 bases and J by 3 bases, with 12 bases between them. The CDR3 totals 15 residues. CDR3 DNA: TGTGCCAGCTCACCGAACTGGACAGTCTACAATGAGCAGTTCTTC. Its translation is CASSPNWTVYNEQFF.

The chain uses TRBV5-3 and TRBJ2-7; 8 bases fit TRBD2. TRBV5-3 is recorded as an ORF, its role being uncertain. The CDR3 totals 17 residues. J was trimmed by 7 bases and V by 4 bases; bases with no gene match: 19. Here the CDR3 DNA reads TGTGCCAGAAGCGTGAGGTCTGAGCGGGAGTACACGCGGGAGCAGTACTTC. This sequence encodes CARSVRSEREYTREQYF.

This clone was counted ten times or more. This chain joins TRBV10-1 and TRBJ2-7; D call uncertain. Germline V CDR1 and CDR2: WNHNN, SYGVQD (reference sequence). CDR3 size: 13 residues. Trimming left V 0 bases short and J 5 bases short, with 8 bases between. As DNA, the CDR3 is TGCGCCAGCAGTGAGTCGATCGAGGACGAGCAGTACTTC. Translation: CASSESIEDEQYF.

The CDR3 nucleotides are TGTGCCATCAGTGAGTTGGGACAGAGCAATCAGCCCCAGCATTTT. Its translation: CAISELGQSNQPQHF. This chain uses TRBV10-3 with TRBJ1-5; 7 bases are shared with TRBD1. With V trimmed by 1 base and J by 1 base, 1 base remained unmatched. CDR1 is ENHRY and CDR2 is SYGVKD in the germline V gene. The CDR3 is 15 residues long.

This clone has just a few counts. The chain combines TRBV2 with TRBJ2-1; 10 bases match TRBD2. J gave up 7 bases and V 7 bases, and 4 bases lay outside the gene matches. From germline, CDR1 is SNHLY and CDR2 FYNNEI. CDR3 length equals 13 residues. The CDR3 loop reads CASKGLADNEQFF. As DNA, the CDR3 is TGTGCCAGCAAAGGACTAGCGGATAATGAGCAGTTCTTC.

The V gene is TRBV7-2, the J gene TRBJ2-1, with D possibly TRBD2 on 6 matching bases. CDR3 length: 16 amino acids. From germline, CDR1 is SGHTA and CDR2 FQGNSA. V lost 5 bases to trimming and J lost 0 bases, with 14 bases between them. The CDR3 region is CASSKAATSSYNEQFF. In DNA form, the CDR3 reads TGTGCCAGCAGCAAAGCAGCGACTAGCTCCTACAATGAGCAGTTCTTC.

This chain uses TRBV10-1 with TRBJ2-1, with D possibly being TRBD2 (5 bases). The CDR3 runs to 16 residues. Germline V lookup: CDR1 WNHNN, CDR2 SYGVQD (reference sequence). Deletions cut 3 bases from V and 6 bases from J, with 18 bases between. This chain's CDR3 is CASSDSHQLVPNEQFF. In DNA form, the CDR3 reads TGCGCCAGCAGTGATTCCCACCAACTAGTCCCCAATGAGCAGTTCTTC.

The rearrangement joins TRBV19 to TRBJ2-2; D is possibly TRBD1 (6 bases). Germline V CDR1 and CDR2: LNHDA, SQIVND (reference sequence). This CDR3 spans 16 amino acids. V was shortened by 3 bases and J by 4 bases, with 15 bases between the two germline ends. The CDR3 nucleotides read TGTGCCAGTAGTATCTCTGAGGGGGTGGGCACCGGGGAGCTGTTTTTT. As protein: CASSISEGVGTGELFF.

The chain links TRBV30 to TRBJ1-1; a weak D match, TRBD1 (5 bases). CDR3 length equals 16 residues. V gave up 0 bases and J gave up 1 base, with 15 bases separating them. Per germline, CDR1 GTSNPN and CDR2 SVGIG (reference sequence). CDR3 in amino acids: CAWSVGQGSWNTEAFF. As DNA, the CDR3 is TGTGCCTGGAGTGTAGGGCAGGGAAGTTGGAACACTGAAGCTTTCTTT.

This clone showed up just a few times. The chain employs TRBV7-6 and TRBJ2-5; tentative D call: TRBD2 (5 bases). The CDR3 contains 18 residues. Looked up from germline, CDR1 is SGHVS and CDR2 is FNYEAQ. V was clipped by 1 base and J by 0 bases, with 18 bases between them. CDR3 DNA sequence: TGTGCCAGCAGCTTAGAGGTTGTGGTAGCGCCCTACCAAGAGACCCAGTACTTC. This encodes CASSLEVVVAPYQETQYF.

The chain links TRBV5-8 to TRBJ2-1; D might be TRBD1 (5 bases). Germline V gives CDR1 SGHTS, CDR2 YDEGEE. The CDR3 is 13 amino acids. Trimming shortened V by 0 bases and J by 5 bases, and 6 bases separated the two germline ends. This CDR3 is CASSLGRDNEQFF. The DNA of the CDR3 is TGTGCCAGCAGCTTGGGCAGGGACAATGAGCAGTTCTTC.

The rearrangement links TRBV4-2 to TRBJ2-7; D might be TRBD2 (6 bases). V lost 4 bases and J lost 2, with 12 bases in between. The germline gives CDR1 LGHNA, CDR2 YNFKEQ. The CDR3 is made up of 14 amino acids. For the CDR3, the DNA is TGTGCCAGCAGCCGGGAGGACGCCGCCTACGAGCAGTACTTC. Its protein product is CASSREDAAYEQYF.

Only one count was recorded for this clone. At the DNA level, this CDR3 is encoded by other sequences in the same sample as well. This rearrangement joins TRBV6-6 to TRBJ1-5; no definite D call. V lost 3 bases to trimming and J lost 0 bases, with 6 bases between them. There are 14 residues in the CDR3. The germline gives CDR1 MNHNY, CDR2 SVGAGI (reference sequence). The CDR3 loop reads CASSYSGSNQPQHF. The CDR3 DNA reads as TGTGCCAGCAGTTATTCGGGTAGCAATCAGCCCCAGCATTTT.

This chain links TRBV12-5 with TRBJ2-2, with no clear D. The CDR3 is 13 amino acids. Per the germline V gene, CDR1 is LGHNT and CDR2 is FRNRAP. Trimming removed 2 bases at V and 6 bases at J, with 7 bases between. The DNA for the CDR3 is TGTGCTAGTGGTTTGAGTGAGGCCGGGGAGCTGTTTTTT. Amino acids: CASGLSEAGELFF.

This clone has only a few counts. The junction and the germline gene differ at one end; a read error may be behind it. The chain uses TRBV14 and TRBJ1-2, with D possibly TRBD1 on 6 matching bases. CDR1 and CDR2 (germline): SGHDN, FVKESK. The length of the CDR3 is 14 residues. CDR3 sequence: CASSKETGIYGYTF. CDR3 bases: TGTGCCAGCAGCAAAGAAACAGGGATCTATGGCTACACCTTC.

The rearrangement joins TRBV7-9 to TRBJ2-3; the match to TRBD1 covers 7 bases. The V gene end was trimmed by 5 bases and the J gene end by 1 base; junction bases not matched to a gene: 6. CDR3 length: 15 residues. Germline lookup yields CDR1 SEHNR and CDR2 FQNEAQ (reference sequence). CDR3 in DNA: TGTGCCAGCAGCCCCACCGACAGGGGCACAGATACGCAGTATTTT. Translation: CASSPTDRGTDTQYF. The whole variable domain, filled in from reference TRBV7-9 and TRBJ2-3, reads DTGVSQNPRHKITKRGQNVTFRCDPISEHNRLYWYRQTLGQGPEFLTYFQNEAQLEKSRLLSDRFSAERPKGSFSTLEIQRTEQGDSAMYLCASSPTDRGTDTQYFGPGTRLTVL.

This clone was seen a few times. The rearrangement links TRBV2 to TRBJ2-6; D is possibly TRBD1 (6 bases). Looked up from germline, CDR1 is SNHLY and CDR2 is FYNNEI. CDR3 length: 16 amino acids. The V end lost 8 bases, the J end lost 0 bases, and 14 bases lay between the germline ends. The CDR3 bases are TGTGCCAGCGGGGAACAGGGTCACTCTGGGGCCAACGTCCTGACTTTC. Translation: CASGEQGHSGANVLTF.

The chain recombines TRBV28 with TRBJ2-5, with TRBD1 identical over 9 bases. CDR3 size: 13 residues. Trimming at V came to 6 bases and at J to 4 bases, leaving 3 bases not matched to a gene. The germline CDR1 and CDR2 sequences are MDHEN and SYDVKM. The CDR3 DNA reads as TGTGCCAGCAGGCCGGGACAGGGAGAGACCCAGTACTTC. Its protein is CASRPGQGETQYF. Combining the CDR3 with reference TRBV28 and TRBJ2-5 gives the whole variable domain DVKVTQSSRYLVKRTGEKVFLECVQDMDHENMFWYRQDPGLGLRLIYFSYDVKMKEKGDIPEGYSVSREKKERFSLILESASTNQTSMYLCASRPGQGETQYFGPGTRLLVL.

The gene calls are TRBV29-1 and TRBJ2-1; D is possibly TRBD2 (6 bases). Trimming left V 4 bases short and J 0 bases short, with 10 bases between. This CDR3 spans 14 amino acids. The germline V gene has CDR1 SQVTM and CDR2 ANQGSEA. The CDR3 DNA follows: TGCAGCGTTGCCCGCGGGGACTCCTACAATGAGCAGTTCTTC. Its translation is CSVARGDSYNEQFF.

This chain connects TRBV24-1 to TRBJ2-2, with TRBD2 as a possible D gene (5 bases). CDR1 and CDR2 (germline): KGHDR, SFDVKD. CDR3 length: 17 residues. V shed 1 base and J shed 1 base, with 12 bases lying between them. CDR3 region: CATSDFGGPENTGELFF. CDR3 nucleotides: TGTGCCACCAGTGATTTCGGAGGTCCAGAGAACACCGGGGAGCTGTTTTTT.

The genes are TRBV5-4 and TRBJ2-7; 7 bases align to TRBD1. V was pared by 5 bases and J by 0 bases, with 8 bases of the junction left unmatched. The CDR3 is made up of 15 amino acids. The V gene's germline CDR1 is SGHNT and CDR2 YYREEE (reference sequence). The CDR3 reads CASRGYDRVSYEQYF. CDR3 nucleotide sequence: TGTGCCAGCAGGGGGTATGACAGGGTCTCCTACGAGCAGTACTTC.

The CDR3 nucleotides are TGTGCCAGCAGCCATAAGCCGGATTCACCCCTCCACTTT. Amino acid sequence: CASSHKPDSPLHF. The chain uses TRBV14 and TRBJ1-6; D is uncertain. V lost 3 bases, J lost 8 bases, and 8 bases lay in between. The CDR3 is made up of 13 amino acids. CDR1 and CDR2 (germline): SGHDN, FVKESK.

In this sample, this clone turned up once. This chain connects TRBV13 to TRBJ2-5, with TRBD1 matching 8 bases. The V segment lost 5 bases and the J segment 1 base; nucleotides outside the gene matches: 12. CDR1 is PRHDT and CDR2 is FYEKMQ in the germline V gene (reference sequence). The CDR3 length is 17 residues. The CDR3 loop is CASSAFDRGPRQETQYF. The DNA for the CDR3 is TGTGCCAGCAGCGCCTTTGACAGGGGCCCTCGCCAAGAGACCCAGTACTTC.

The genes are TRBV19 and TRBJ1-1; D might be TRBD1 (5 bases). Germline lookup yields CDR1 LNHDA and CDR2 SQIVND (reference sequence). The length of the CDR3 is 14 residues. Trimming cost V 5 bases and J 11 bases, with 21 bases left between them. CDR3 region: CASSQTGLNTGAFF. The CDR3 DNA sequence: TGTGCCAGTAGTCAAACGGGACTCAATACGGGGGCTTTCTTT.

A few counts support this clone. This chain connects TRBV28 to TRBJ1-5; D is possibly TRBD1 (6 bases). Germline lookup yields CDR1 MDHEN and CDR2 SYDVKM. The CDR3 sequence is 14 residues long. The V end was cut by 4 bases, the J end by 2 bases, with 9 bases between. CDR3 amino acids: CASSSYRGNQPQHF. The CDR3, as DNA: TGTGCCAGCAGTTCATACAGGGGCAATCAGCCCCAGCATTTT.